The 4 T cell receptor beta chains in this list originate from one sample, sequenced in a study of blood T cell repertoires in COVID-19. Profiling relied on immunoSEQ multiplex PCR, and the TCRdb table lists in-frame clones only, not all of them. The sample lists roughly 250,000 clones, just over 90% occurring once. The source material was PBMCs or T cells enriched from blood (not recorded which). The receptors were gathered from a woman aged 40 to 50 with acute COVID-19.

The chain joins TRBV5-1 to TRBJ2-3; TRBD2 agrees at 14 bases. V lost 8 bases and J lost 0; bases outside the gene matches: 2. The CDR3 has 15 amino acids. Germline CDR1 SGHRS, CDR2 YFSETQ. The CDR3 protein is CASRLAGGSTDTQYF. CDR3 DNA sequence: TGCGCCAGTCGACTAGCGGGGGGGAGCACAGATACGCAGTATTTT.

The J gene is TRBJ1-1, the V gene TRBV5-1; weak D call: TRBD1 (6 bases). The germline V and J ends were trimmed by 0 bases and 1 base, with 16 bases remaining between them. From germline, CDR1 is SGHRS and CDR2 YFSETQ. The CDR3 runs 17 residues. In DNA form, the CDR3 reads TGCGCCAGCAGCTTGGCCTTGGCAGGGGATAGGAACACTGAAGCTTTCTTT. It specifies CASSLALAGDRNTEAFF.

V is TRBV7-9 and J is TRBJ2-1; the match to TRBD2 covers 9 bases. From germline, CDR1 is SEHNR and CDR2 FQNEAQ (reference sequence). This CDR3 spans 15 amino acids. V lost 6 bases to trimming and J lost 4 bases; unmatched junction nucleotides: 7. The CDR3 bases are TGTGCCAGCAGTCAGACAGCGGGGGGTTACAATGAGCAGTTCTTC. Its protein product is CASSQTAGGYNEQFF.

The gene calls are TRBV11-2 and TRBJ1-1; the match to TRBD1 covers 8 bases. From germline, CDR1 is SGHAT and CDR2 FQNNGV. With 2 bases clipped from V and 7 bases from J, the junction kept 15 bases outside the gene matches. The CDR3 totals 17 residues. This CDR3 is CASSLQGGRGLLGEAFF. Written as DNA, the CDR3 is TGTGCCAGCAGCTTACAAGGGGGCAGGGGGCTGCTCGGTGAAGCTTTCTTT.